This passage covers 25 T cell receptor beta chains from one sample sequenced in a study of blood T cell repertoires in COVID-19. TCRdb's copy holds only in-frame clones and misses some; the assay was immunoSEQ multiplex PCR. Of roughly 190,000 clones listed, about 81% are singletons. Specimen: PBMCs or T cells enriched from blood (not recorded which). These receptors were taken from a woman aged 30 to 39 who had recovered from COVID-19.

CDR3 residues: CSVEEPRQSGTEKLFF. The CDR3 region has the DNA TGCAGCGTTGAAGAGCCGCGACAGTCAGGCACTGAAAAACTGTTTTTT. The genes are TRBV29-1 and TRBJ1-4, with D perhaps TRBD1 (5 bases). There are 16 residues in the CDR3. Trimming took 0 bases from V and 7 from J, leaving 18 bases between them. Per germline, CDR1 SQVTM and CDR2 ANQGSEA.

V is TRBV11-2 and J is TRBJ1-2; TRBD1 matches at 8 bases. Germline V gene lookup returns CDR1 SGHAT and CDR2 FQNNGV. The CDR3 covers 18 residues. Trimming at V came to 2 bases and at J to 3 bases, leaving 14 bases not matched to a gene. The CDR3 here is CASSLTPGTGGKDYGYTF. The CDR3 DNA reads TGTGCCAGCAGCTTAACCCCCGGAACAGGGGGAAAAGACTATGGCTACACCTTC.

V usage is TRBV5-1 and J usage is TRBJ2-5, with D possibly matching TRBD1 (6 bases). V was shortened by 5 bases and J by 0 bases, with 17 bases between the two germline ends. CDR3 length: 16 amino acids. Germline lookup yields CDR1 SGHRS and CDR2 YFSETQ. CDR3: CASRFGSGTNQETQYF. Here the CDR3 DNA reads TGCGCCAGCAGGTTTGGGTCAGGGACAAACCAAGAGACCCAGTACTTC.

This chain connects TRBV6-2 or TRBV6-3 to TRBJ1-2, with D possibly being TRBD1 (5 bases). The CDR3 sequence is 13 residues long. CDR1 and CDR2 from the germline V gene are MNHEY and SVGEGT. Trimming stripped 6 bases from V and 2 bases from J, with 10 bases between. The CDR3 is CASSPNRNYGYTF. The CDR3 nucleotides read TGTGCCAGCAGCCCCAACAGGAACTATGGCTACACCTTC.

The chain joins TRBV21-1 to TRBJ2-2; TRBD1, as called in the table, went unchecked against the DNA. TRBV21-1 corresponds to a pseudogene. The CDR3 covers 17 residues. CDR3 coding DNA: TGTGCCAGCAGCAAAGTACGACAGTCCCTCCGCACCGGGGAGCTGTTTTTT. Its translation is CASSKVRQSLRTGELFF.

This clone was counted a single time. This chain joins TRBV14 and TRBJ1-1; 9 bases fit TRBD1. The junction had 9 bases not matched to a gene; V was cut back by 1 base and J by 6 bases. CDR1 is SGHDN and CDR2 is FVKESK in the germline V gene. This CDR3 is 16 amino acids long. The chain's CDR3 is CASSQVEGQGRAEAFF. CDR3 nucleotides: TGTGCCAGCAGCCAAGTAGAGGGACAGGGACGCGCTGAAGCTTTCTTT.

The chain recombines TRBV5-4 with TRBJ1-1; 7 nucleotides match TRBD1. Germline CDR1 and CDR2: SGHNT and YYREEE (reference sequence). The V and J ends lost 2 bases and 0 bases, in that order; junction bases with no gene match: 4. There are 15 residues in the CDR3. The CDR3 bases are TGTGCCAGCAGCTTCTTTGACAGGGTGAACACTGAAGCTTTCTTT. Translating it yields CASSFFDRVNTEAFF.

V is TRBV28 and J is TRBJ1-1, with no clear D. This CDR3 is built from 12 residues. V was clipped by 3 bases and J by 4 bases, with 6 bases between them. Germline V gene sequence: CDR1 MDHEN, CDR2 SYDVKM. CDR3 nucleotides: TGTGCCAGCAGTTTGTCGTCCACTGAAGCTTTCTTT. This gives the protein CASSLSSTEAFF.

V gene TRBV6-5 combines with J gene TRBJ2-5; TRBD1 matches 10 bases. The CDR3 is 16 amino acids. Germline V CDR1 and CDR2: MNHEY, SVGAGI. V lost 0 bases to trimming and J lost 5 bases; unmatched junction nucleotides: 6. The CDR3 DNA reads TGTGCCAGCAGTTACTCTAGACAGGGGGCGAGTGAGACCCAGTACTTC. It codes for CASSYSRQGASETQYF.

The chain has TRBV5-1 and TRBJ1-2; 9 bases map to TRBD1. CDR3 size: 14 residues. V dropped 4 bases and J dropped 8; count of bases not matched to a gene: 9. The germline gives CDR1 SGHRS, CDR2 YFSETQ. The CDR3 spells CASSPGTGPEGYTF. CDR3 DNA sequence: TGCGCCAGCAGCCCCGGGACAGGGCCAGAGGGCTACACCTTC.

The V gene is TRBV29-1, the J gene TRBJ1-2, with D unclear. The ends were cut back, 3 bases at V and 6 bases at J, with 14 bases in the middle. The germline V gene has CDR1 SQVTM and CDR2 ANQGSEA. The CDR3 is 13 amino acids. The CDR3 here is CSVDIRRDDGYTF. CDR3 sequence (DNA): TGCAGCGTTGATATTCGGAGAGATGATGGCTACACCTTC.

The chain has TRBV28 and TRBJ1-4; D is perhaps TRBD1 (5 bases). In germline, CDR1 is MDHEN, CDR2 SYDVKM. CDR3 length: 15 amino acids. V shed 7 bases and J shed 3 bases, with 15 bases lying between them. The CDR3: CASIHSGGSNEKLFF. The CDR3 nucleotides read TGTGCCAGCATCCACTCGGGGGGATCTAATGAAAAACTGTTTTTT.

V usage is TRBV2 and J usage is TRBJ1-3; maybe TRBD1 (6 bases). Trimming cost V 5 bases and J 0 bases, with 8 bases left between them. The germline V gene has CDR1 SNHLY and CDR2 FYNNEI. The CDR3 has 14 amino acids. The chain's CDR3 is CASSTGTSGNTIYF. The CDR3, as DNA: TGTGCCAGCAGTACAGGGACCTCTGGAAACACCATATATTTT.

This chain joins TRBV5-1 and TRBJ2-3; 8 bases map to TRBD2. The CDR3 runs 16 residues. The ends lost 1 base at V and 2 bases at J; junction bases unmatched: 6. The germline V gene has CDR1 SGHRS and CDR2 YFSETQ. CDR3 sequence: CASSLYLAGATDTQYF. The CDR3 coding sequence is TGCGCCAGCAGCTTGTATCTAGCGGGCGCCACAGATACGCAGTATTTT. Combining the CDR3 with reference TRBV5-1 and TRBJ2-3 gives the whole variable domain KAGVTQTPRYLIKTRGQQVTLSCSPISGHRSVSWYQQTPGQGLQFLFEYFSETQRNKGNFPGRFSGRQFSNSRSEMNVSTLELGDSALYLCASSLYLAGATDTQYFGPGTRLTVL.

This chain's CDR3 is CATSQEAGGQETQYF. The CDR3 coding sequence is TGTGCCACCAGTCAAGAGGCGGGGGGGCAGGAGACCCAGTACTTC. The rearrangement uses TRBV15 and TRBJ2-5, with 9 bases aligning to TRBD2. Unmatched junction bases numbered 10, after V lost 6 bases and J lost 5 bases. There are 15 residues in the CDR3. CDR1 and CDR2 from the germline V gene are LNHNV and YYDKDF (reference sequence).

The chain uses TRBV3-1 (or the pseudogene TRBV3-2) and TRBJ1-1; D is unresolved. Germline V gene sequence: CDR1 LGHDT, CDR2 YNNKEL (reference sequence). The V end was cut by 4 bases, the J end by 1 base, with 10 bases between. The CDR3 covers 14 residues. The CDR3 DNA reads as TGTGCCAGCAGCCGAAGTGAGCCGAACACTGAAGCTTTCTTT. Amino acid sequence: CASSRSEPNTEAFF.

This clone has only a few counts. The V gene is TRBV18, the J gene TRBJ2-5; D unclear. V lost 1 base and J 1 base, leaving 13 bases between the germline ends. Germline lookup yields CDR1 KGHSH and CDR2 LQKENI. This CDR3 comprises 16 residues. The CDR3 DNA is TGTGCCAGCTCACCACGAAACAGTTTACCCCAAGAGACCCAGTACTTC. Its translation is CASSPRNSLPQETQYF.

This clone was found a few times. This rearrangement joins TRBV2 to TRBJ2-1; D is unclear. This CDR3 spans 12 amino acids. V gave up 4 bases and J gave up 3 bases, with 4 bases separating them. Germline V CDR1 and CDR2: SNHLY, FYNNEI. CDR3 nucleotides: TGTGCCAGCAGTGCTAACTACAATGAGCAGTTCTTC. Its translation is CASSANYNEQFF. The full variable domain, with the rest looked up from reference TRBV2 and TRBJ2-1, is EPEVTQTPSHQVTQMGQEVILRCVPISNHLYFYWYRQILGQKVEFLVSFYNNEISEKSEIFDDQFSVERPDGSNFTLKIRSTKLEDSAMYFCASSANYNEQFFGPGTRLTVL.

The rearrangement joins TRBV18 to TRBJ2-3; 9 bases line up with TRBD1. Per the germline V gene, CDR1 is KGHSH and CDR2 is LQKENI. With 4 bases clipped from V and 2 bases from J, the junction kept 10 bases outside the gene matches. This CDR3 has 17 residues. CDR3 in DNA: TGTGCCAGCTCACAACTTTACAGGGGGCTGGACACAGATACGCAGTATTTT. Protein sequence: CASSQLYRGLDTDTQYF.

V and J are TRBV5-1 and TRBJ1-2; 8 nucleotides agree with TRBD1. Germline CDR1 reads SGHRS; CDR2 reads YFSETQ. Unmatched junction bases numbered 2, after V lost 1 base and J lost 0 bases. There are 15 residues in the CDR3. In nucleotides, the CDR3 is TGCGCCAGCAGCTTGCCGACAGGGGCTAACTATGGCTACACCTTC. Residues: CASSLPTGANYGYTF. The variable domain in full, with the rest retrieved from reference TRBV5-1 and TRBJ1-2, is KAGVTQTPRYLIKTRGQQVTLSCSPISGHRSVSWYQQTPGQGLQFLFEYFSETQRNKGNFPGRFSGRQFSNSRSEMNVSTLELGDSALYLCASSLPTGANYGYTFGSGTRLTVV.

The chain's CDR3 is CASGQGAQRETQYF. The DNA of the CDR3 is TGTGCCAGCGGACAGGGGGCCCAGAGAGAGACCCAGTACTTC. The chain is built from TRBV18 and TRBJ2-5; 11 nucleotides match TRBD1. Germline values: CDR1 KGHSH, CDR2 LQKENI. CDR3 length equals 14 residues. J gave up 4 bases and V 8 bases, and 6 bases lay outside the gene matches.

This clone has just one count. The chain carries TRBV7-2 and TRBJ2-3; maybe TRBD2 (7 bases). The CDR3 is made up of 17 amino acids. The ends were cut back, 1 base at V and 4 bases at J, with 18 bases in the middle. Germline values: CDR1 SGHTA, CDR2 FQGNSA. CDR3 in DNA: TGTGCCAGCAGCTTAGGGGCAGGCCTAGGGGGGGCAGATACGCAGTATTTT. It specifies CASSLGAGLGGADTQYF. The full variable domain, with the rest looked up from reference TRBV7-2 and TRBJ2-3, is GAGVSQSPSNKVTEKGKDVELRCDPISGHTALYWYRQSLGQGLEFLIYFQGNSAPDKSGLPSDRFSAERTGGSVSTLTIQRTQQEDSAVYLCASSLGAGLGGADTQYFGPGTRLTVL.

The genes are TRBV9 and TRBJ1-3, with 11 bases lining up with TRBD1. The V segment lost 3 bases and the J segment 11 bases; nucleotides outside the gene matches: 10. CDR1 is SGDLS, CDR2 YYNGEE, per germline. This CDR3 contains 15 residues. The CDR3 sequence: CASSDPRDRGFPIYF. CDR3 nucleotide sequence: TGTGCCAGCAGCGACCCCCGGGACAGGGGGTTCCCCATATATTTT.

The J gene is TRBJ2-1, the V gene TRBV7-2, with D possibly TRBD2 on 6 matching bases. V lost 2 bases, J lost 4 bases, and 12 bases lay in between. There are 15 residues in the CDR3. The V gene's germline CDR1 is SGHTA and CDR2 FQGNSA. The CDR3 region is CASSLSRSGYNEQFF. In DNA, the CDR3 is TGTGCCAGCAGCTTAAGCCGTAGCGGTTACAATGAGCAGTTCTTC.

This clone was observed a few times. The V and J genes are TRBV27 and TRBJ2-3; D is unclear. This CDR3 contains 11 residues. Germline loops: CDR1 MNHEY, CDR2 SMNVEV (reference sequence). V lost 3 bases to trimming and J lost 6 bases, with 4 bases between them. The CDR3 here is CASSFRDTQYF. CDR3 bases: TGTGCCAGCAGTTTCAGGGATACGCAGTATTTT.